The 21 T cell receptor beta chains in this list originate from one sample, sequenced in a study of T-cell memory formation after mild COVID-19. MiXCR, run by TCRdb on the 5' RACE reads, gives a single entry per CDR3 protein. The repertoire holds roughly 400,000 distinct CDR3 sequences, with over 15% as singletons. The sample consisted of PBMCs or a T cell subset sorted from them (not recorded which). These receptors were collected from a man aged 18 to 30 who had mild COVID-19 (a few samples of this study predate the infection). Cell type and time point are not known.

The V call is TRBV28, the J call TRBJ2-5, with a weak D call TRBD1 (5 bases). V was shortened by 9 bases and J by 2 bases, with 16 bases between the two germline ends. The germline V gene has CDR1 MDHEN and CDR2 SYDVKM. The CDR3 runs to 14 residues. Here the CDR3 DNA reads TGTGCCAGTGCCTTCGACAGCCCGCAAGAGACCCAGTACTTC. This encodes CASAFDSPQETQYF.

This clonotype was counted between two and nine times. The J gene is TRBJ2-1, the V gene TRBV4-1, with D tentatively TRBD2 (5 bases). Deletions cut 0 bases from V and 11 bases from J, with 11 bases between. Germline V CDR1 and CDR2: MGHRA, YSYEKL. The CDR3 has 13 residues. The CDR3 DNA reads as TGCGCCAGCAGCCAAGATCGGGCTAGCCAGCAGTTCTTC. Its translation: CASSQDRASQQFF.

This clonotype has a handful of counts. The chain joins TRBV30 to TRBJ2-7, with TRBD1 matching 7 bases. Germline CDR1 and CDR2: GTSNPN and SVGIG (reference sequence). The CDR3 has 14 residues. Unmatched junction bases numbered 12, after V lost 4 bases and J lost 6 bases. CDR3 nucleotides: TGTGCCTGGACCCCCGGGACAGCTACTTTCGAGCAGTACTTC. Residues: CAWTPGTATFEQYF.

The chain uses TRBV5-1 and TRBJ2-5; perhaps TRBD2 as D (5 bases). From germline, CDR1 is SGHRS and CDR2 YFSETQ. CDR3 length: 14 amino acids. V gave up 0 bases and J gave up 5 bases, with 11 bases separating them. For the CDR3, the DNA is TGCGCCAGCAGCTTGGCACTAGGTGTGGAGACCCAGTACTTC. This sequence encodes CASSLALGVETQYF.

In its sample, this clonotype was seen a few times. The V and J genes are TRBV7-9 and TRBJ1-2, with 7 bases aligning to TRBD1. The CDR3 is 14 amino acids. From germline, CDR1 is SEHNR and CDR2 FQNEAQ (reference sequence). V dropped 4 bases and J dropped 5; count of bases not matched to a gene: 7. This chain's CDR3 is CASSYEDRTYGYTF. The DNA of the CDR3 is TGTGCCAGCAGCTACGAGGACAGGACTTATGGCTACACCTTC.

In this sample, this clonotype turned up a few times. This chain links TRBV7-9 with TRBJ1-1; possible D gene TRBD1, 5 bases. The V end lost 5 bases, the J end lost 0 bases, and 19 bases lay between the germline ends. This CDR3 has 17 amino acids. Germline CDR1 is SEHNR and CDR2 is FQNEAQ (reference sequence). The CDR3 nucleotides are TGTGCCAGCAGCCCCGGGACCGCCCATCCGATGAACACTGAAGCTTTCTTT. It is translated as CASSPGTAHPMNTEAFF.

This clonotype was observed a few times. The chain carries TRBV5-1 and TRBJ1-2; D remains unclear. The CDR3 has 18 amino acids. From germline, CDR1 is SGHRS and CDR2 YFSETQ. V lost 0 bases, J lost 1 base, and 19 bases lay in between. CDR3: CASSLEWSERDFNYGYTF. The CDR3 nucleotides read TGCGCCAGCAGCTTGGAGTGGTCAGAACGGGATTTTAACTATGGCTACACCTTC.

The V gene is TRBV7-9, the J gene TRBJ2-6, with 8 nucleotides matching TRBD1. CDR1 and CDR2 (germline): SEHNR, FQNEAQ (reference sequence). The CDR3 has 21 amino acids. Trimming cost V 4 bases and J 0 bases; bases outside gene matches: 17. The CDR3 region is CASSSTGQGAPSHSGANVLTF. CDR3 nucleotide sequence: TGTGCCAGCAGCTCAACGGGGCAGGGGGCGCCCTCTCACTCTGGGGCCAACGTCCTGACTTTC.

The rearrangement joins TRBV25-1 to TRBJ1-1; D is uncertain. The CDR3 loop spans 12 amino acids. Per the germline V gene, CDR1 is MGHDK and CDR2 is SYGVNS. V was shortened by 5 bases and J by 3 bases, with 7 bases between the two germline ends. CDR3 sequence: CASSYRYTEAFF. Written as DNA, the CDR3 is TGTGCCAGCAGTTATCGATACACTGAAGCTTTCTTT. The full variable domain, rest sourced from reference TRBV25-1 and TRBJ1-1, is EADIYQTPRYLVIGTGKKITLECSQTMGHDKMYWYQQDPGMELHLIHYSYGVNSTEKGDLSSESTVSRIRTEHFPLTLESARPSHTSQYLCASSYRYTEAFFGQGTRLTVV.

The chain uses TRBV6-6 and TRBJ1-5; D is uncertain. CDR3 length: 15 residues. CDR1 and CDR2 from the germline V gene are MNHNY and SVGAGI (reference sequence). The V end lost 6 bases, the J end lost 7 bases, and 19 bases lay between the germline ends. CDR3 sequence: CASRAQTRHPQPQHF. The CDR3 coding sequence is TGTGCCAGCAGGGCACAAACTCGCCACCCGCAGCCCCAGCATTTT.

This clonotype has only a few counts. The V and J genes are TRBV7-2 and TRBJ2-1; D is uncertain. The CDR3 loop spans 14 amino acids. The V end was cut by 2 bases, the J end by 8 bases, with 13 bases between. The germline CDR1 and CDR2 sequences are SGHTA and FQGNSA. CDR3 in amino acids: CASSLNTRPDEQFF. The CDR3 region has the DNA TGTGCCAGCAGCTTAAACACAAGGCCGGATGAGCAGTTCTTC.

J is TRBJ2-5 and V is TRBV20-1; D may be TRBD1 or TRBD2 (7 bases each). V gave up 6 bases and J gave up 1 base, with 15 bases separating them. Germline CDR1 is DFQATT and CDR2 is SNEGSKA (reference sequence). The CDR3 sequence is 14 residues long. The CDR3 coding sequence is TGCAGTGCCCCCAGGGGGGGCGCCCAAGAGACCCAGTACTTC. Protein: CSAPRGGAQETQYF.

This clonotype has a handful of counts. The CDR3 sequence: CASSRYRGSGTEAFF. The CDR3 coding sequence is TGTGCCAGCAGCAGGTACAGGGGCTCTGGCACTGAAGCTTTCTTT. J is TRBJ1-1 and V is TRBV7-9; 7 positions agree with TRBD1. Per germline, CDR1 SEHNR and CDR2 FQNEAQ (reference sequence). This CDR3 region has 15 residues. V shed 5 bases and J 4 bases; nucleotides not matched to a gene: 10. Full variable domain (rest looked up from reference TRBV7-9 and TRBJ1-1): DTGVSQNPRHKITKRGQNVTFRCDPISEHNRLYWYRQTLGQGPEFLTYFQNEAQLEKSRLLSDRFSAERPKGSFSTLEIQRTEQGDSAMYLCASSRYRGSGTEAFFGQGTRLTVV.

This clonotype has only a few counts. The chain recombines TRBV12-3 or TRBV12-4 with TRBJ1-1, with 9 bases aligning to TRBD1. V gave up 5 bases and J gave up 11 bases; unmatched junction bases: 12. The CDR3 totals 14 residues. The CDR3 region is CASSVDRGSSRAFF. CDR3 bases: TGTGCCAGCAGTGTGGACAGGGGATCTTCGCGGGCTTTCTTT.

The chain couples TRBV3-2 to TRBJ1-4; the table's D call TRBD1 went unverified against the DNA. TRBV3-2 is marked as a pseudogene. This CDR3 comprises 16 residues. CDR3 bases: TGTGCCAGCAGCCTAACCCAGGGGGCAACTAATGAAAAACTGTTTTTT. Its protein is CASSLTQGATNEKLFF.

A word on this clonotype: This clone may be a read error of a much larger clone one base away. V and J are TRBV12-3 or TRBV12-4 and TRBJ2-3, with D tentatively TRBD2 (6 bases). This CDR3 region has 16 residues. V lost 4 bases and J lost 4, with 18 bases in between. DNA for the CDR3: TGTGCCAGCAGTTCCCCCAGCGGGTGGGCCCCAGATACGCAGTATTTT. This codes for CASSSPSGWAPDTQYF.

At least ten counts were recorded for this clonotype. The chain recombines TRBV12-3 or TRBV12-4 with TRBJ2-5; 8 bases are a match to TRBD1. This CDR3 is built from 14 residues. After removal of 5 bases from V and 1 base from J, the junction contained 3 bases not matched to a gene. This chain's CDR3 is CASSRGQGQETQYF. The DNA of the CDR3 is TGTGCCAGCAGTCGTGGACAGGGCCAAGAGACCCAGTACTTC.

This clonotype turned up a few times. The chain links TRBV7-9 to TRBJ2-5, with TRBD1 as a possible D gene (6 bases). Trimming shortened V by 2 bases and J by 5 bases, and 12 bases separated the two germline ends. The germline CDR1 and CDR2 sequences are SEHNR and FQNEAQ (reference sequence). This CDR3 is 14 amino acids long. CDR3 DNA sequence: TGTGCCAGCAGCTTACTATCCAGGGGTGAGACCCAGTACTTC. Amino acid sequence: CASSLLSRGETQYF.

Only a few counts were recorded for this clonotype. The CDR3 spells CASSRSLGSEETQYF. The CDR3 DNA is TGTGCCAGCAGCCGCTCGCTGGGGTCGGAAGAGACCCAGTACTTC. The chain employs TRBV14 and TRBJ2-5; no firm D call. The germline V and J ends were trimmed by 4 bases and 3 bases, with 15 bases remaining between them. CDR1 SGHDN and CDR2 FVKESK come from the germline V gene. The CDR3 is made up of 15 amino acids.

This clonotype appeared many times. This chain joins TRBV28 and TRBJ2-7, with D possibly matching TRBD2 (7 bases). The germline V and J ends were trimmed by 4 bases and 2 bases, with 15 bases remaining between them. The CDR3 is 15 residues long. Germline V CDR1 and CDR2: MDHEN, SYDVKM. CDR3 in amino acids: CASSSTGGITYEQYF. The CDR3 DNA sequence: TGTGCCAGCAGTTCCACGGGGGGCATAACCTACGAGCAGTACTTC.

This chain links TRBV5-6 with TRBJ2-7; D unresolved. Per germline, CDR1 SGHDT and CDR2 YYEEEE. CDR3 length: 16 residues. V lost 4 bases and J 2 bases, leaving 19 bases between the germline ends. The CDR3 reads CASSPTFQREAYEQYV. CDR3 nucleotides: TGTGCCAGCAGCCCGACTTTCCAGCGAGAGGCCTACGAGCAGTACGTC.